Following are 29 T cell receptor beta chains from one sample sequenced in a study of control samples from healthy donors and cancer patients. Profiling relied on immunoSEQ multiplex PCR, and the TCRdb table lists in-frame clones only, not all of them. The table shows some 120,000 clones, with roughly 89% occurring only once. The specimen sequenced was blood. These receptors were obtained from a man aged 25-45 years in good health.

CDR3 sequence reads: CASSQTGLAGGGYNEQFF. The CDR3 DNA is TGTGCCAGTAGCCAAACGGGACTAGCGGGGGGTGGCTACAATGAGCAGTTCTTC. The chain has TRBV19 and TRBJ2-1; 15 bases align to TRBD2. J gave up 3 bases and V 6 bases, and 9 bases lay outside the gene matches. The CDR3 totals 18 residues. CDR1 is LNHDA and CDR2 is SQIVND in the germline V gene (reference sequence).

The chain has TRBV7-3 and TRBJ2-2; no clear D gene. V dropped 6 bases and J dropped 0 bases, with 8 bases sitting between them. CDR1 SGHTA and CDR2 FQGTGA come from the germline V gene. The length of the CDR3 is 14 residues. CDR3 amino acids: CASREQPNTGELFF. In nucleotides, the CDR3 is TGTGCCAGCAGGGAACAGCCGAACACCGGGGAGCTGTTTTTT.

The sample holds a few counts of this clone. This chain connects TRBV2 to TRBJ1-5; 7 bases map to TRBD1. CDR1 SNHLY and CDR2 FYNNEI come from the germline V gene. The CDR3 length is 13 residues. V trimming: 5 bases; J trimming: 5 bases; junction bases outside the gene matches: 3. The CDR3 loop reads CASSITGDQPQHF. As DNA, the CDR3 is TGTGCCAGCAGTATAACAGGGGATCAGCCCCAGCATTTT.

The J gene is TRBJ1-1, the V gene TRBV6-2 or TRBV6-3; 8 bases are a match to TRBD1. Germline values: CDR1 MNHEY, CDR2 SVGEGT. Trimming at V came to 2 bases and at J to 5 bases, leaving 13 bases not matched to a gene. The CDR3 is made up of 17 amino acids. The CDR3: CASSYGGTGLIGTEAFF. The DNA for the CDR3 is TGTGCCAGCAGTTACGGGGGGACAGGTTTAATTGGGACTGAAGCTTTCTTT.

V usage is TRBV3-1 (or the pseudogene TRBV3-2) and J usage is TRBJ2-3; 8 bases map to TRBD1. Looked up from germline, CDR1 is LGHDT and CDR2 is YNNKEL (reference sequence). The CDR3 is made up of 14 amino acids. V gave up 4 bases and J gave up 4 bases; unmatched junction bases: 4. The CDR3 is CASSPWTGPDTQYF. CDR3 DNA sequence: TGTGCCAGCAGCCCCTGGACAGGGCCAGATACGCAGTATTTT.

The chain uses TRBV19 and TRBJ1-1; D unresolved. V dropped 5 bases and J dropped 3 bases, with 10 bases sitting between them. The germline V gene has CDR1 LNHDA and CDR2 SQIVND (reference sequence). The CDR3 is 13 amino acids. The CDR3 loop is CASSARGHTEAFF. The CDR3 DNA reads TGTGCCAGTAGTGCGCGGGGTCACACTGAAGCTTTCTTT.

This clone was recorded a few times. CDR3 in amino acids: CASSFPYGYTF. The CDR3 nucleotides read TGTGCCAGCAGTTTTCCCTATGGCTACACCTTC. The V gene is TRBV28, the J gene TRBJ1-2; D gene uncertain. This CDR3 region has 11 residues. With 3 bases removed from V and 4 bases from J, the gap between germline ends came to 3 bases. In germline, CDR1 is MDHEN, CDR2 SYDVKM.

The chain joins TRBV19 to TRBJ1-5, with no clear D. The germline CDR1 and CDR2 sequences are LNHDA and SQIVND (reference sequence). This CDR3 has 15 residues. V was clipped by 3 bases and J by 4 bases, with 13 bases between them. The CDR3 loop is CASSMTGQENQPQHF. Written as DNA, the CDR3 is TGTGCCAGTAGTATGACCGGGCAGGAGAATCAGCCCCAGCATTTT.

CDR3 sequence (DNA): TGTGCCAGCAGCCCAAGCAACCTTCGCGAGCAGTACTTC. This encodes CASSPSNLREQYF. The chain joins TRBV3-1 (or the pseudogene TRBV3-2) to TRBJ2-7; D call uncertain. This CDR3 contains 13 residues. The V end lost 4 bases, the J end lost 6 bases, and 13 bases lay between the germline ends. Per germline, CDR1 LGHDT and CDR2 YNNKEL (reference sequence).

This clone was picked up one time. The chain has TRBV5-1 and TRBJ1-1; perhaps TRBD1 as D (6 bases). Germline V gene lookup returns CDR1 SGHRS and CDR2 YFSETQ. V gave up 4 bases and J gave up 0 bases, with 13 bases separating them. The CDR3 is made up of 15 amino acids. The CDR3 nucleotides are TGCGCCAGCAGCCTCGGACAGACAATGAACACTGAAGCTTTCTTT. Translating it yields CASSLGQTMNTEAFF.

This clone was counted a single time. The gene calls are TRBV6-6 and TRBJ1-1; a weak D match, TRBD1 (5 bases). CDR1 and CDR2 from the germline V gene are MNHNY and SVGAGI (reference sequence). V lost 4 bases and J 3 bases, leaving 6 bases between the germline ends. The CDR3 length is 12 residues. The CDR3 DNA reads TGTGCCAGCAGTTTGGGGGACACTGAAGCTTTCTTT. Amino acids: CASSLGDTEAFF.

The gene calls are TRBV5-1 and TRBJ2-3; 7 positions agree with TRBD1. The CDR3 has 14 residues. V shed 3 bases, J shed 2 bases, and the junction held 3 bases outside the gene matches. CDR1 SGHRS and CDR2 YFSETQ come from the germline V gene. The CDR3 DNA reads as TGCGCCAGCAGCTGGACAGGAACCACAGATACGCAGTATTTT. Translating it yields CASSWTGTTDTQYF.

The chain couples TRBV6-5 to TRBJ2-7, with 8 nucleotides matching TRBD1. Per germline, CDR1 MNHEY and CDR2 SVGAGI. Unmatched junction bases numbered 12, after V lost 2 bases and J lost 6 bases. The CDR3 has 16 residues. CDR3: CASSYARAGGEGEQYF. The CDR3 DNA reads TGTGCCAGCAGTTACGCGCGGGCAGGGGGCGAAGGCGAGCAGTACTTC.

The chain combines TRBV30 with TRBJ1-6, with D maybe TRBD1 (6 bases). The V gene's germline CDR1 is GTSNPN and CDR2 SVGIG (reference sequence). The CDR3 loop spans 15 amino acids. With 0 bases removed from V and 7 bases from J, the gap between germline ends came to 13 bases. DNA of the CDR3: TGTGCCTGGAGTGTACGAGGAACAGGGAATTCACCCCTCCACTTT. Translating gives CAWSVRGTGNSPLHF.

The rearrangement joins TRBV29-1 to TRBJ2-7; D is unresolved. The CDR3 covers 13 residues. V was pared by 1 base and J by 3 bases, with 10 bases between. Germline CDR1 SQVTM, CDR2 ANQGSEA. The DNA for the CDR3 is TGCAGCGTTGAAGTCAAACAAGGCTACGAGCAGTACTTC. Protein product: CSVEVKQGYEQYF.

The gene calls are TRBV7-9 and TRBJ2-7; D call uncertain. Germline CDR1 and CDR2: SEHNR and FQNEAQ (reference sequence). V was shortened by 5 bases and J by 4 bases, with 9 bases between the two germline ends. The CDR3 is 12 amino acids. In DNA, the CDR3 is TGTGCCAGCAGCCCTCAGATGTACGAGCAGTACTTC. It specifies CASSPQMYEQYF.

The chain uses TRBV30 and TRBJ1-2; D is undetermined. The CDR3 is 12 amino acids. Germline V gene lookup returns CDR1 GTSNPN and CDR2 SVGIG (reference sequence). Trimming took off 1 base at V and 5 bases at J, with 8 bases between the two ends. The CDR3 DNA sequence: TGTGCCTGGAGTGACCAGCCATATGGCTACACCTTC. Translating gives CAWSDQPYGYTF.

The chain couples TRBV19 to TRBJ1-6; D ambiguous. Germline loops: CDR1 LNHDA, CDR2 SQIVND (reference sequence). This CDR3 spans 14 amino acids. The V end was cut by 4 bases, the J end by 2 bases, with 6 bases between. The CDR3 bases are TGTGCCAGTAGTAGGGAGGCCTATAATTCACCCCTCCACTTT. Protein sequence: CASSREAYNSPLHF. The full variable domain, with the rest looked up from reference TRBV19 and TRBJ1-6, is DGGITQSPKYLFRKEGQNVTLSCEQNLNHDAMYWYRQDPGQGLRLIYYSQIVNDFQKGDIAEGYSVSREKKESFPLTVTSAQKNPTAFYLCASSREAYNSPLHFGNGTRLTVT.

The chain uses TRBV18 and TRBJ2-1; D is uncertain. The ends were cut back, 3 bases at V and 4 bases at J, with 16 bases in the middle. The CDR3 runs to 16 residues. Germline values: CDR1 KGHSH, CDR2 LQKENI. In nucleotides, the CDR3 is TGTGCCAGCTCACCGGAGCGAGGACCCATTTACAATGAGCAGTTCTTC. Amino acid sequence: CASSPERGPIYNEQFF. The variable domain in full, with the rest retrieved from reference TRBV18 and TRBJ2-1, is NAGVMQNPRHLVRRRGQEARLRCSPMKGHSHVYWYRQLPEEGLKFMVYLQKENIIDESGMPKERFSAEFPKEGPSILRIQQVVRGDSAAYFCASSPERGPIYNEQFFGPGTRLTVL.

Only one count was recorded for this clone. The rearrangement joins TRBV19 to TRBJ1-1; D ambiguous. The CDR3 runs 14 residues. Per the germline V gene, CDR1 is LNHDA and CDR2 is SQIVND (reference sequence). The V gene lost 5 bases and the J gene lost 3 bases, with 13 bases spanning the gap. The CDR3 sequence is CASSPSTVDTEAFF. As DNA, the CDR3 is TGTGCCAGTAGTCCCTCGACGGTGGACACTGAAGCTTTCTTT.

The chain joins TRBV6-4 to TRBJ1-1; TRBD1 agrees at 8 bases. This CDR3 is built from 14 residues. CDR1 and CDR2 (germline): MRHNA, SNTAGT. V shed 4 bases, J shed 4 bases, and the junction held 5 bases outside the gene matches. For the CDR3, the DNA is TGTGCCAGCAGTGTATCAACAGGGGGCACTGAAGCTTTCTTT. As protein: CASSVSTGGTEAFF.

The chain recombines TRBV5-4 with TRBJ1-1, with D perhaps TRBD1 (5 bases). V shed 4 bases and J shed 5 bases, with 18 bases lying between them. Per germline, CDR1 SGHNT and CDR2 YYREEE (reference sequence). The CDR3 extends over 15 amino acids. As DNA, the CDR3 is TGTGCCAGCAGCCTCTCTACACCAGGGATTACTGAAGCTTTCTTT. It specifies CASSLSTPGITEAFF.

The CDR3 sequence: CASMEGTGDEKLFF. The DNA of the CDR3 is TGTGCCAGCATGGAGGGAACGGGGGATGAAAAACTGTTTTTT. The V gene is TRBV28, the J gene TRBJ1-4, with a tentative D call TRBD1 (5 bases). Between the trimmed V and J ends, which lost 7 bases and 6 bases, there was a span of 15 bases. The CDR3 is 14 residues long. Germline V gives CDR1 MDHEN, CDR2 SYDVKM. Full variable domain (missing parts from reference TRBV28 and TRBJ1-4): DVKVTQSSRYLVKRTGEKVFLECVQDMDHENMFWYRQDPGLGLRLIYFSYDVKMKEKGDIPEGYSVSREKKERFSLILESASTNQTSMYLCASMEGTGDEKLFFGSGTQLSVL.

This clone appeared a single time. The chain is built from TRBV18 and TRBJ1-4, with D tentatively TRBD1 (5 bases). Germline CDR1 reads KGHSH; CDR2 reads LQKENI. The CDR3 has 16 residues. V lost 4 bases to trimming and J lost 7 bases, with 19 bases between them. In DNA, the CDR3 is TGTGCCAGCTCACAATTAGGGACGGAAGCGGGTGAAAAACTGTTTTTT. Protein product: CASSQLGTEAGEKLFF. The full variable domain, its missing parts supplied by reference TRBV18 and TRBJ1-4, is NAGVMQNPRHLVRRRGQEARLRCSPMKGHSHVYWYRQLPEEGLKFMVYLQKENIIDESGMPKERFSAEFPKEGPSILRIQQVVRGDSAAYFCASSQLGTEAGEKLFFGSGTQLSVL.

The V gene is TRBV15, the J gene TRBJ2-1; D might be TRBD1 (5 bases). CDR1 is LNHNV, CDR2 YYDKDF, per germline (reference sequence). This CDR3 spans 16 amino acids. The ends were cut back, 1 base at V and 0 bases at J, with 10 bases in the middle. Here the CDR3 DNA reads TGTGCCACCAGCAGAGGGGGCAGAGGCTCCTACAATGAGCAGTTCTTC. This sequence encodes CATSRGGRGSYNEQFF.

The rearrangement uses TRBV5-8 and TRBJ1-2; tentatively, D is TRBD1 (5 bases). Trimming cost V 4 bases and J 4 bases, with 17 bases left between them. Germline V gene lookup returns CDR1 SGHTS and CDR2 YDEGEE. The CDR3 spans 15 residues. CDR3 bases: TGTGCCAGCAGCACAGACAGAGAATTATCCTATGGCTACACCTTC. It yields the protein CASSTDRELSYGYTF.

The chain joins TRBV30 to TRBJ1-1; unclear D gene. Trimming pared 0 bases from V and 2 bases from J, leaving 10 bases between. Per germline, CDR1 GTSNPN and CDR2 SVGIG (reference sequence). This CDR3 spans 14 amino acids. DNA for the CDR3: TGTGCCTGGAGTGTCTTGGTAAGAAACACTGAAGCTTTCTTT. This gives the protein CAWSVLVRNTEAFF.

The chain recombines TRBV5-8 with TRBJ1-5; 7 nucleotides agree with TRBD1. V dropped 6 bases and J dropped 1; count of bases not matched to a gene: 7. The CDR3 loop spans 15 amino acids. In germline, CDR1 is SGHTS, CDR2 YDEGEE. CDR3 nucleotide sequence: TGTGCCAGCACCCAGGGGGGGACGAGCAATCAGCCCCAGCATTTT. Its protein product is CASTQGGTSNQPQHF.

J is TRBJ1-3 and V is TRBV2; 9 bases match TRBD1. Germline V gives CDR1 SNHLY, CDR2 FYNNEI. This CDR3 spans 17 amino acids. The J segment lost 2 bases and the V segment lost 6 bases, leaving 11 bases of the junction unmatched. The CDR3 is CASSPGTGILAGNTIYF. The CDR3 nucleotides are TGTGCCAGCAGCCCCGGGACAGGGATATTAGCTGGAAACACCATATATTTT.